The rows below give T cell receptor beta chains drawn from one sample of a study of shared clonotypes between healthy human individuals. Some clones are missing from TCRdb's copy, which holds only in-frame ones; the method was immunoSEQ multiplex PCR. The data contain 190,000 or so clones, 85% to 95% of them singletons. The sample consisted of naive CD4+ T cells sorted from blood. The receptors were sampled from a woman in her 30s in good health. Each CDR3 is given with its conserved first and last residue. D genes are given only for firm matches. The listing skips clone size in some rows; elsewhere it reads once, few, many or a size class.

TRBV28	-	-	TRBJ2-7	TGTGCCAGCAGTTCCCCGGGGCGTCCTAGGAACGAGCAGTACTTC	CASSSPGRPRNEQYF
TRBV11-2	-	TRBD2	TRBJ2-7	TGTGCCAGCAGCTTAGAATCAGCGGGACCTTACGAGCAGTACTTC	CASSLESAGPYEQYF
TRBV7-9	-	-	TRBJ1-2	TGTGCCAGCAGCTTATCCCCAGGATATGGCTACACCTTC	CASSLSPGYGYTF
TRBV15	once	-	TRBJ2-5	TGTGCCACCAGCAGAGATGGGGGCGGGCAAGAGACCCAGTACTTC	CATSRDGGGQETQYF
TRBV5-1	-	-	TRBJ2-1	TGCGCCAGCAGCCAAGGGGAGGGGGGCTCCTACAATGAGCAGTTCTTC	CASSQGEGGSYNEQFF
TRBV18	once	-	TRBJ2-3	TGTGCCAGCTCACCCATCCCCGTGCGGGAAGGGGCAGATACGCAGTATTTT	CASSPIPVREGADTQYF
TRBV28	-	TRBD1	TRBJ1-1	TGTGCCAGCAGTTCTTCAGGGGGTATAGAAAACACTGAAGCTTTCTTT	CASSSSGGIENTEAFF
TRBV4-1	-	-	TRBJ1-1	TGCGCCAGCAGCCAGGGGACACCCGCCCTCGGAGCTTTCTTT	CASSQGTPALGAFF
TRBV16	-	-	TRBJ1-2	TGTGCCAGCAGCCAATCCATGAGCAGGGGCTATGGCTACACCTTC	CASSQSMSRGYGYTF
TRBV11-2	-	TRBD2	TRBJ2-5	TGTGCCAGCAGCTTAGCACTAGCGGGATGGGAGACCCAGTACTTC	CASSLALAGWETQYF
TRBV4-1	-	-	TRBJ2-7	TGCGCCAGCGGGCGCCCCGGGACAGGGTCACTAGCGGTGAGCTACGAGCAGTACTTC	CASGRPGTGSLAVSYEQYF
TRBV5-1	-	TRBD1	TRBJ1-5	TGCGCCAGCAGCTTGGAGGCAGGGGGCCGGCAGCCCCAGCATTTT	CASSLEAGGRQPQHF
TRBV19	-	TRBD2	TRBJ2-1	TGTGCCAGTAGTAGCCCGGGACTAGCGGGAGTTCAGGATGAGCAGTTCTTC	CASSSPGLAGVQDEQFF
TRBV28	once	-	TRBJ2-2	TGTGCCAGCAGCCCTAGTGGTTTTTTGACCGGGGAGCTGTTTTTT	CASSPSGFLTGELFF
TRBV4-1	-	-	TRBJ2-7	TGCGCCAGCAGCCACCCCGGGTACCTTCCCCACGAGCAGTACTTC	CASSHPGYLPHEQYF
TRBV19	-	TRBD1	TRBJ1-5	TGTGCCAGTAGTATAGAAAGGGGGCGATCGAGCAATCAGCCCCAGCATTTT	CASSIERGRSSNQPQHF
TRBV4-2	once	-	TRBJ2-7	TGTGCCAGCAGCCAAGATTGGACTCTATCCTACGAGCAGTACTTC	CASSQDWTLSYEQYF
TRBV9	few	-	TRBJ1-1	TGTGCCAGCAGCGGTGGAATGGAGGGGCGGAGTGCTTTCTTT	CASSGGMEGRSAFF
TRBV11-2	-	-	TRBJ1-2	TGTGCCAGCAGCTTAGGACAGCCACGCTACTATGGCTACACCTTC	CASSLGQPRYYGYTF
TRBV4-1	-	TRBD2	TRBJ2-2	TGCGCCAGCAGCTCCCAGGTCCGAGACGGGAGGTGGGACACCGGGGAGCTGTTTTTT	CASSSQVRDGRWDTGELFF
TRBV4-1	-	-	TRBJ1-5	TGCGCCAGCAGCCAAGGGCAGAGCAATCAGCCCCAGCATTTT	CASSQGQSNQPQHF
TRBV7-9	-	-	TRBJ2-5	TGTGCCAGCAGCCGAAAGACAGGAGTAGAGACCCAGTACTTC	CASSRKTGVETQYF
TRBV19	-	TRBD2	TRBJ2-7	TGTGCCAGTAGTACGCACGCTAAGACTAGCGTGTCGTCCTACGAGCAGTACTTC	CASSTHAKTSVSSYEQYF
TRBV11-3	-	-	TRBJ1-3	TGTGCCAGCAGCTTAGGAGGTGGAAGCACCATATATTTT	CASSLGGGSTIYF
TRBV5-1	-	TRBD2	TRBJ2-1	TGCGCCAGCAGCGTGCGTGCGACTAGCGGGAGGCCATGGGATGAGCAGTTCTTC	CASSVRATSGRPWDEQFF
TRBV19	-	-	TRBJ2-2	TGTGCCAGTAGTCTCGGAGGGGGGCTCACCGGGGAGCTGTTTTTT	CASSLGGGLTGELFF
TRBV25-1	-	TRBD2	TRBJ2-7	TGTGCCAGCGGAGGACTAGCGGGAGTCCACGAGCAGTACTTC	CASGGLAGVHEQYF
TRBV28	-	-	TRBJ2-7	TGTGCCACATGGGGGGGACAGAGAGCCTACGAGCAGTACTTC	CATWGGQRAYEQYF
TRBV9	-	-	TRBJ2-6	TGTGCCAGCAGCGTAGAGCTTAGCTCTGGGGCCAACGTCCTGACTTTC	CASSVELSSGANVLTF
TRBV18	-	-	TRBJ2-2	TGTGCCAGCTCCCGGAGCCTTACAGGGTACACCGGGGAGCTGTTTTTT	CASSRSLTGYTGELFF
TRBV28	-	-	TRBJ2-2	TGTGCCAGCAGTTTTTTTAGATTGGACAGCTACACCGGGGAGCTGTTTTTT	CASSFFRLDSYTGELFF
TRBV11-1	-	TRBD2	TRBJ2-1	TGTGCCAGCAGCTTAGAGCGGGGGTCCTACAATGAGCAGTTCTTC	CASSLERGSYNEQFF
TRBV29-1	-	TRBD1	TRBJ2-7	TGCAGCGTAACTGACAGGGGGGCGACGTACGAGCAGTACTTC	CSVTDRGATYEQYF
TRBV7-8	-	TRBD2	TRBJ2-1	TGTGCCAGCATCCAGAGCGGCGGGAGCGGGGATGAGCAGTTCTTC	CASIQSGGSGDEQFF
TRBV2	once	TRBD1	TRBJ2-5	TGTGCCAACCGGGGACAGGGCACTCTGGGTGAGACCCAGTACTTC	CANRGQGTLGETQYF
TRBV30	few	-	TRBJ2-7	TGTGCCTGGAGTGTAGGACGCTCCTACGAGCAGTACTTC	CAWSVGRSYEQYF
TRBV4-1	-	-	TRBJ2-7	TGCGCCAGCAGCCAAGGATGGTCTGGGGAGCAGTACTTC	CASSQGWSGEQYF
TRBV7-9	-	-	TRBJ1-2	TGTGCCAGCAGCTTATTGAGTCGTGATGGCTACACCTTC	CASSLLSRDGYTF
TRBV29-1	-	-	TRBJ1-1	TGCAGCGTTGGGATCCCAAAGACAGTTAACACTGAAGCTTTCTTT	CSVGIPKTVNTEAFF
TRBV6-5	-	-	TRBJ1-5	TGTGCCAGCAGTTACTCGGGGGTGGGGCAGCCCCAGCATTTT	CASSYSGVGQPQHF
TRBV27	-	-	TRBJ2-2	TGTGCCAGCAGTTCTGGACTAACCACCGGGGAGCTGTTTTTT	CASSSGLTTGELFF
TRBV10-2	-	-	TRBJ2-5	TGCGCCAGCAGTGGTGGAGAGACCCAGTACTTC	CASSGGETQYF
TRBV11-2	-	-	TRBJ2-7	TGTGCCAGCAGCTCTCCTCGTGGTAGCGGTTACTACGAGCAGTACTTC	CASSSPRGSGYYEQYF
TRBV19	-	TRBD2	TRBJ2-1	TGTGCCAGTAGGGAAAGCGGGAGAGGCTACAATGAGCAGTTCTTC	CASRESGRGYNEQFF
TRBV27	-	-	TRBJ2-7	TGTGCCAGCAGTTTACGAACCACAGGGTCGGGATCCTACGAGCAGTACTTC	CASSLRTTGSGSYEQYF
TRBV2	-	-	TRBJ1-5	TGTGCCAGCAGGCCCCGGGACAACAAACAGAATCAGCCCCAGCATTTT	CASRPRDNKQNQPQHF
TRBV5-4	-	-	TRBJ2-7	TGTGCCAGCAGCCGAGACGGCTACGAGCAGTACTTC	CASSRDGYEQYF
TRBV7-9	few	-	TRBJ1-2	TGTGCCAGCAGCGTGAGTGGCGCAGGCTACACCTTC	CASSVSGAGYTF
TRBV19	-	TRBD1	TRBJ2-3	TGTGCCAGTAGTAGATCTGACAGGGAGAATACGCAGTATTTT	CASSRSDRENTQYF
TRBV5-1	-	TRBD2	TRBJ2-7	TGCGCCAGCAGCTTACTAGCGGGTACTAGCTACGAGCAGTACTTC	CASSLLAGTSYEQYF
TRBV5-1	-	TRBD2	TRBJ2-3	TGCGCCAGCAGGGTAGCGGGAGGCACAGATACGCAGTATTTT	CASRVAGGTDTQYF
TRBV30	-	-	TRBJ1-1	TGTGCCTGGACTTCTCAGGCTCAGAGTGAAGCTTTCTTT	CAWTSQAQSEAFF
TRBV18	-	TRBD2	TRBJ2-3	TGTGCCAGCTCCCGAGACTCGGGACTAGCGAGCACAGATACGCAGTATTTT	CASSRDSGLASTDTQYF
TRBV6-1	-	-	TRBJ2-4	TGTGCCAGCAGTGAAGCGCTTCCGGTGAAGGATCAGTACTTC	CASSEALPVKDQYF
TRBV30	-	-	TRBJ1-4	TGTGCCTGGAGTCCCAGGGCTCTTGAAAAACTGTTTTTT	CAWSPRALEKLFF